The present TCR beta chain was sequenced within a study of CD8 T cells in Susac syndrome (dated by TCRdb to about 2019). Describing the broader study: The study used repertoire sequencing to test whether antigen drove CD8+ T cell activation and differentiation in Susac syndrome.

Study-wide findings and limitations: The study acknowledged that relatively few individuals were included in the TCR sequencing and HLA analysis.

About this clonotype: Its antigen is unknown. Nothing much larger sits one base from this clone, and base qualities are not available.

Taken from cysteine to phenylalanine, the CDR3 has 13 residues. Only the CDR3 region is kept as DNA, spanning 39 bases read in frame from base 1. V is shortened by 1 base, J by 4 bases, and the region joining them spans 9 bases. CDR1 DFQATT and CDR2 SNEGSKA are derived from the germline V gene (reference sequence). High-throughput TCR beta sequencing profiled peripheral blood CD8+ and CD4+ T cells from healthy donors, Susac syndrome patients and multiple sclerosis patients. The multiple sclerosis controls were treatment-naive patients whose relapsing-remitting disease, either stable or active, fulfilled the revised McDonald criteria. Bulk CD8+ and CD4+ T cells were purified by magnetic negative isolation, whereas CD8+ TEMRA cells were enriched by FACS. Blood was collected in EDTA tubes and processed within 24 hours, with PBMCs isolated through density gradient centrifugation. PBMCs destined for TCR sequencing were cryopreserved in liquid nitrogen and later thawed in a 37 °C water bath. A purity of at least 90% was achieved for sorted or isolated CD4+, CD8+ and CD8+ TEMRA cells.

RNA was extracted using the RNeasy kit, and about 0.45 to 1 microgram was reverse transcribed with random hexamers. TCR beta CDR3 regions were amplified with the immunoSEQ multiplex PCR assay covering 54 Vbeta and 13 Jbeta segments. To correct PCR amplification bias, a synthetic template baseline was used for both primer optimization and computational correction. Per the source publication's procedure: Only productive sequences were kept, with reads annotated to V, D and J genes according to IMGT and analyzed in immunoSEQ Analyzer. Clonality was computed as one minus Shannon entropy normalized by log2 of the number of productive unique sequences. Public and private clones were assessed among the 100 most prevalent clones of each patient and control. Clones were defined as Susac-specific when absent from the healthy and MS cohorts, from fewer than 1,200 published viral clones and from other ImmuneACCESS disease sequences. TCRdb itself trimmed the public reads at Q25 with fastp, ran MiXCR and retained productive beta chains. Every entry covers one CDR3 protein and lists the most common genes and DNA from its rows. The V and J calls and clone size are TCRdb's, not the authors'. This sample comprises some 200,000 distinct CDR3 sequences, around 95% of them detected only once. The leading ten clones occupy 0.075% to 0.095% of the sample.

Material: CD4+ T cells from PBMCs. The sequence came from a human donor with multiple sclerosis. The V gene is TRBV20-1 and the J gene is TRBJ2-3; too little of a D gene remains to name it. The CDR3 region reads CSARGSVADTQYF. The DNA reads as follows: TGCAGTGCTAGAGGTTCAGTGGCAGATACGCAGTATTTT.